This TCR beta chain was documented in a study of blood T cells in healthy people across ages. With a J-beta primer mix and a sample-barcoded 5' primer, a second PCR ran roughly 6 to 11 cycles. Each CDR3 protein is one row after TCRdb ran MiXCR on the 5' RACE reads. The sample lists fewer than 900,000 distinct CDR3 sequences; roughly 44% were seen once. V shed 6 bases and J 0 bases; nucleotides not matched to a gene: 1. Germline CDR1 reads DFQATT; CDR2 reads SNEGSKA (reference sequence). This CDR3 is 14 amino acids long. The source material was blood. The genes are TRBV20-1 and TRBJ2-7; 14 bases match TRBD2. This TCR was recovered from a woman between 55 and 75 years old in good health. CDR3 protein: CSAGTSGGSYEQYF. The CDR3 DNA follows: TGCAGTGCGGGGACTAGCGGGGGCTCCTACGAGCAGTACTTC.